The TCR beta chain under discussion was sequenced for a study of control samples from healthy donors and cancer patients. Sequencing was performed with immunoSEQ multiplex PCR; in TCRdb, only in-frame clones are kept and a portion is missing. The sample includes over 40,000 clones, 88% of them seen just once. Germline CDR1 MDHEN, CDR2 SYDVKM. V dropped 7 bases and J dropped 1 base, with 10 bases sitting between them. This CDR3 has 13 amino acids. This sequence originates from a man aged 50 to 60 with head and neck cancer. The sample taken for sequencing was PBMCs. This chain links TRBV28 with TRBJ2-5; D is possibly TRBD1 or TRBD2 (6 bases each). For the CDR3, the DNA is TGTGCCAGCACAGAGGGGGGCCAAGAGACCCAGTACTTC. Encoded protein: CASTEGGQETQYF. Filled out from reference TRBV28 and TRBJ2-5, the complete variable domain reads DVKVTQSSRYLVKRTGEKVFLECVQDMDHENMFWYRQDPGLGLRLIYFSYDVKMKEKGDIPEGYSVSREKKERFSLILESASTNQTSMYLCASTEGGQETQYFGPGTRLLVL.